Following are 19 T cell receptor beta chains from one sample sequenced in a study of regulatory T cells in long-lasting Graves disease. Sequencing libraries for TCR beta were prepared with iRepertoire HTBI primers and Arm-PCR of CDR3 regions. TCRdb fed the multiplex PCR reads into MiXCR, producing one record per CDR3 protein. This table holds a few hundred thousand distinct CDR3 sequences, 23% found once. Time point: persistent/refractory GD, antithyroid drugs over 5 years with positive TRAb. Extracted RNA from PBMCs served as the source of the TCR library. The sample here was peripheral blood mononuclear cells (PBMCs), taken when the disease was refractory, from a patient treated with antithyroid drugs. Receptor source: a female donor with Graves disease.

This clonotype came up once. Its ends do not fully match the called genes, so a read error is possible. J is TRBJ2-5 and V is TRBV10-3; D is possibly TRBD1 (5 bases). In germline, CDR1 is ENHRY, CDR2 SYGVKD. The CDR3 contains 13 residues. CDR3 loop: CAISESVDTLRCF. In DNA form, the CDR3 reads TGTGCCATCAGTGAGTCGGTGGACACACTGAGGTGCTTC.

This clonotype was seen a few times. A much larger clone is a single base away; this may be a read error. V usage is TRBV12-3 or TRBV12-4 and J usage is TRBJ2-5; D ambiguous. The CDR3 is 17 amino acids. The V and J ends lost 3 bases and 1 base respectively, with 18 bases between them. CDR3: CASSFSLSRAAQETQYF. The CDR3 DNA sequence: TGTGCCAGCAGTTTCTCTCTCTCTAGAGCCGCCCAAGAGACCCAGTACTTC.

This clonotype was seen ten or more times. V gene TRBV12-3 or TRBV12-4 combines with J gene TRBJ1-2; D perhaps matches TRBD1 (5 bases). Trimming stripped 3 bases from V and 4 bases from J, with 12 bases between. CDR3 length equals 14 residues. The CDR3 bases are TGTGCCAGCAGTTTTTCCGACAGAACCTATGGCTACACCTTC. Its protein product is CASSFSDRTYGYTF.

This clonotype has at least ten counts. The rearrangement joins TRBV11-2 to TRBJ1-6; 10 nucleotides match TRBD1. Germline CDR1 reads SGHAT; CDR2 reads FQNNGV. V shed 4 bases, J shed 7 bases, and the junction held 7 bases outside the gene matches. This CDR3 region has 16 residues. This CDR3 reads CASSSPTGGSNSPLHF. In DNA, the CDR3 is TGTGCCAGCAGCTCCCCGACAGGGGGCTCGAATTCACCCCTCCACTTT.

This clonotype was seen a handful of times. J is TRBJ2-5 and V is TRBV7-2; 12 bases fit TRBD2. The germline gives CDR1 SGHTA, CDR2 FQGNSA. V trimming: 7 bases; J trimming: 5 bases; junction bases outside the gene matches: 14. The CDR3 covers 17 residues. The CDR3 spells CASTPRGLAGGGETQYF. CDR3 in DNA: TGTGCCAGCACCCCTCGTGGGCTAGCGGGAGGGGGTGAGACCCAGTACTTC.

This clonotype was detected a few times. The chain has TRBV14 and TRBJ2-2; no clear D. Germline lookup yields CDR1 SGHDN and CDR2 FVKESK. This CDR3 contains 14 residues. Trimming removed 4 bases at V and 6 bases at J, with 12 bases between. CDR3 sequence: CASSPAAVAGELFF. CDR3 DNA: TGTGCCAGCAGCCCGGCAGCTGTGGCCGGGGAGCTGTTTTTT.

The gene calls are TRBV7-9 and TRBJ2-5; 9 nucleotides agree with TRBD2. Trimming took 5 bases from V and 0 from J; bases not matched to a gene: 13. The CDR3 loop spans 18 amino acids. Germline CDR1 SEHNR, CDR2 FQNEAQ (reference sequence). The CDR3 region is CASSPAGGKPANQETQYF. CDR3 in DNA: TGTGCCAGCAGCCCGGCGGGGGGGAAGCCCGCAAACCAAGAGACCCAGTACTTC.

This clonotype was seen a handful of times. CDR3 nucleotides: TGTGCTAGCAGCTCCGGATCGAACACCGGGGAGCTGTTTTTT. It is translated as CASSSGSNTGELFF. V is TRBV19 and J is TRBJ2-2; the D is unclear. This CDR3 has 14 amino acids. Germline CDR1 and CDR2: LNHDA and SQIVND (reference sequence).

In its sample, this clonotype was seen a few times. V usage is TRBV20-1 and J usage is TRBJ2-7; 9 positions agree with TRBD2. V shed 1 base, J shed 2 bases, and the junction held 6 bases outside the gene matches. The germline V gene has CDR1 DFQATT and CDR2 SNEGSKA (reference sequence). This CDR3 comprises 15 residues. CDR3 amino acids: CSARALGTSPYEQYF. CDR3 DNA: TGCAGTGCTAGAGCCCTCGGGACTAGCCCCTACGAGCAGTACTTC.

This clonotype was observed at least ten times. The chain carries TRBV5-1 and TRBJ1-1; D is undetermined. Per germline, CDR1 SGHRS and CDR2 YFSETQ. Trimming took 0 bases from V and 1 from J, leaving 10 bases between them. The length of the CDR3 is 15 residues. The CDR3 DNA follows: TGCGCCAGCAGCTTGGAAGGCAGGACGAACACTGAAGCTTTCTTT. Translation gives CASSLEGRTNTEAFF.

CDR3 amino acids: CASSYLPGQVNQPQHF. As DNA, the CDR3 is TGTGCCAGCAGCTACCTACCGGGACAGGTCAATCAGCCCCAGCATTTT. The rearrangement joins TRBV6-5 to TRBJ1-5; 8 nucleotides align to TRBD1. The CDR3 runs 16 residues. Germline trimming cut 6 bases from V and 3 bases from J; bases unmatched to any gene: 10. Germline-derived CDR1 and CDR2 are MNHEY and SVGAGI.

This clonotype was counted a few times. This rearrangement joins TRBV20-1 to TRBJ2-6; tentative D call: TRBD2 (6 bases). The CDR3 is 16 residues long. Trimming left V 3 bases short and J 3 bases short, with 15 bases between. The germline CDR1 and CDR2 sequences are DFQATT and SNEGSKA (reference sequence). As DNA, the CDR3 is TGCAGTGCTAGTCCCCTTAGGAGGGATGGGGCCAACGTCCTGACTTTC. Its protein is CSASPLRRDGANVLTF.

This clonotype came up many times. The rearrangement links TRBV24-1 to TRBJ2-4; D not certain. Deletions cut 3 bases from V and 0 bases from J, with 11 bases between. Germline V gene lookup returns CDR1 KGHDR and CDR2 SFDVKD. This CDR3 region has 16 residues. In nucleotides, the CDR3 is TGTGCCACCAGTGATCCTACGGACGGAGCCAAAAACATTCAGTACTTC. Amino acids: CATSDPTDGAKNIQYF.

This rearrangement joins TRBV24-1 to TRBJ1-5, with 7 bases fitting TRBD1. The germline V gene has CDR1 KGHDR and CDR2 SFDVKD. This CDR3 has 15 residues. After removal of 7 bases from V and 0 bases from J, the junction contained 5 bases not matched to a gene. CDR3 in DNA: TGTGCCACCAGCGAGACAGGGCATAGCAATCAGCCCCAGCATTTT. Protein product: CATSETGHSNQPQHF.

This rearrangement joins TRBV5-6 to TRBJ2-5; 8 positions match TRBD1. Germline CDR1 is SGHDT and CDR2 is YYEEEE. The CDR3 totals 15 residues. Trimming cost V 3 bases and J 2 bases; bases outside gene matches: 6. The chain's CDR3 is CASSWRGQVQETQYF. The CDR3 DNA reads TGTGCCAGCAGCTGGCGGGGACAGGTACAAGAGACCCAGTACTTC.

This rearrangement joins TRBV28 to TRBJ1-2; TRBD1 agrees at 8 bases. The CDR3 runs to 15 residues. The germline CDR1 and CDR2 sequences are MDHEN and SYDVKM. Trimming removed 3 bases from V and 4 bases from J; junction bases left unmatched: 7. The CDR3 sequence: CASSFLSGGGYGYTF. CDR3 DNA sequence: TGTGCCAGCAGTTTTCTTTCAGGGGGCGGCTATGGCTACACCTTC.

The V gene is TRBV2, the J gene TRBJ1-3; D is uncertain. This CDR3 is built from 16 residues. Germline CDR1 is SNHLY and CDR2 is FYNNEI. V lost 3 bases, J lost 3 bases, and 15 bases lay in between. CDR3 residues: CASSEFQVAFGNTIYF. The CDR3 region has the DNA TGTGCCAGCAGTGAGTTCCAGGTCGCCTTTGGAAACACCATATATTTT.

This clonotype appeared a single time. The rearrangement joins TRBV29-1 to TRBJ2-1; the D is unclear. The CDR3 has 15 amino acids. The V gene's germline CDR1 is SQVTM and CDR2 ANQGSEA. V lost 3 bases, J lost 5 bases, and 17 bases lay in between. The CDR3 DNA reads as TGCAGCGTTGAGGAGCATGATGAAATGAACAATGAGCAGTTCTTC. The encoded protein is CSVEEHDEMNNEQFF.

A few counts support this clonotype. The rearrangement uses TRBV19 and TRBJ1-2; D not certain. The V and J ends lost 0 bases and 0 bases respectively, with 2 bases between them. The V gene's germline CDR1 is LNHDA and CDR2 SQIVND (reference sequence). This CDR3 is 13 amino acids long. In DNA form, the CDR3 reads TGTGCCAGTAGTATAGAGACTAACTATGGCTACACCTTC. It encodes CASSIETNYGYTF. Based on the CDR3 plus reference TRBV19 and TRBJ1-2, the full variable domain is DGGITQSPKYLFRKEGQNVTLSCEQNLNHDAMYWYRQDPGQGLRLIYYSQIVNDFQKGDIAEGYSVSREKKESFPLTVTSAQKNPTAFYLCASSIETNYGYTFGSGTRLTVV.